Given below is one T cell receptor beta chain in context. Its antigen specificity is not known. No base quality information exists; no much larger clone differs at one position. V trim: 5 bases; J trim: 4 bases; unmatched bases: 0. Reading from cysteine to phenylalanine, the CDR3 counts 12 amino acids. This entry keeps only the CDR3 DNA: 36 bases, framed from base 1. The germline V gene (reference sequence) yields MNHEY for CDR1 and SMNVEV for CDR2. These data come from a study of T cell changes during pregnancy in multiple sclerosis (dated by TCRdb to about 2019). Study-wide context: Changes in the T cell repertoire over the course of pregnancy were examined in this study in women with multiple sclerosis.

The protocol used for the library was the immunoSEQ multiplex PCR assay. In its TCRdb copy, this immuneACCESS table keeps in-frame sequences only and misses some clones. Where compared with another copy, unresolved V genes explain less than half of these, and the others have no known cause. The sample has 40,000 to 45,000 clones on record, 89% of them singletons. In total, the top ten clones hold approximately 0.61% of the sample. The sequence came from a female donor with multiple sclerosis, enrolled in a pregnancy study. Here the chain combines TRBV27 and TRBJ1-2; 8 junctional bases match TRBD1. This specimen consisted of CD4+ T cells from peripheral blood mononuclear cells, obtained in the first trimester of pregnancy. The bases read TGTGCCAGCAGTACAGGGGGCTATGGCTACACCTTC. This gives the protein CASSTGGYGYTF.